Below are 8 T cell receptor beta chains sequenced from a single sample in a study of T cell responses to AZD1222 COVID-19 vaccine. The table came from immunoSEQ multiplex PCR; TCRdb's copy has only in-frame clones and leaves some out. The profile shows around 160,000 clones, roughly 91% of them singletons. Sequences were derived from peripheral blood, sampled on day 0 of AZD1222 vaccination. Receptor source: an adult in good health.

The rearrangement links TRBV4-1 to TRBJ1-2, with 9 positions matching TRBD1. The ends lost 0 bases at V and 13 bases at J; junction bases unmatched: 6. Germline-derived CDR1 and CDR2 are MGHRA and YSYEKL. The CDR3 length is 13 residues. The CDR3 here is CASSQDRDRVSTF. CDR3 coding DNA: TGCGCCAGCAGCCAAGATCGGGACAGGGTGAGCACCTTC.

This chain connects TRBV3-1 (or the pseudogene TRBV3-2) to TRBJ1-1; TRBD1 matches 9 bases. The CDR3 has 15 residues. The junction had 4 bases not matched to a gene; V was cut back by 4 bases and J by 1 base. Germline CDR1 reads LGHDT; CDR2 reads YNNKEL (reference sequence). The DNA of the CDR3 is TGTGCCAGCAGCCCGAGGGGACAGGGGAACACTGAAGCTTTCTTT. It specifies CASSPRGQGNTEAFF.

V and J are TRBV18 and TRBJ2-2, with 7 bases identical to TRBD1. Germline lookup yields CDR1 KGHSH and CDR2 LQKENI. J gave up 0 bases and V 4 bases, and 8 bases lay outside the gene matches. The CDR3 loop spans 17 amino acids. CDR3 protein: CASSQNGQASNTGELFF. Written as DNA, the CDR3 is TGTGCCAGCTCACAAAATGGACAGGCGTCGAACACCGGGGAGCTGTTTTTT. The entire variable domain, with the rest obtained from reference TRBV18 and TRBJ2-2, is as follows: NAGVMQNPRHLVRRRGQEARLRCSPMKGHSHVYWYRQLPEEGLKFMVYLQKENIIDESGMPKERFSAEFPKEGPSILRIQQVVRGDSAAYFCASSQNGQASNTGELFFGEGSRLTVL.

The table lists this clone with a few counts. J is TRBJ2-2 and V is TRBV9; 7 bases are a match to TRBD1. The CDR3 has 13 residues. Per the germline V gene, CDR1 is SGDLS and CDR2 is YYNGEE. V trimming: 6 bases; J trimming: 2 bases; junction bases outside the gene matches: 1. The CDR3 loop reads CASKGANTGELFF. The CDR3, as DNA: TGTGCCAGCAAGGGGGCAAACACCGGGGAGCTGTTTTTT.

This clone has just one count. The CDR3 region is CASSATQGVLSYEQYF. The CDR3 DNA reads as TGTGCCAGCAGTGCCACACAGGGTGTCCTTTCCTACGAGCAGTACTTC. The V gene is TRBV6-1, the J gene TRBJ2-7; tentative D call: TRBD1 (6 bases). CDR1 is MNHNS, CDR2 SASEGT, per germline. The V gene lost 4 bases and the J gene lost 1 base, with 17 bases spanning the gap. The CDR3 runs to 16 residues.

The J gene is TRBJ1-2, the V gene TRBV5-1; 7 nucleotides match TRBD1. The CDR3 runs 15 residues. Looked up from germline, CDR1 is SGHRS and CDR2 is YFSETQ. V lost 5 bases and J lost 4; bases outside the gene matches: 11. In DNA form, the CDR3 reads TGCGCCAGCAGACTGGACAGGTCGGTTCCCTATGGCTACACCTTC. This translates into CASRLDRSVPYGYTF.

This chain links TRBV5-6 with TRBJ1-1, with TRBD1 identical over 7 bases. Germline assignment: CDR1 SGHDT and CDR2 YYEEEE. V lost 0 bases to trimming and J lost 3 bases; unmatched junction nucleotides: 2. The CDR3 loop spans 14 amino acids. This CDR3 is CASSLVDRDTEAFF. CDR3 nucleotide sequence: TGTGCCAGCAGCTTGGTAGACAGGGACACTGAAGCTTTCTTT.

The V call is TRBV6-1, the J call TRBJ1-1, with D possibly TRBD1 on 5 matching bases. The germline CDR1 and CDR2 sequences are MNHNS and SASEGT. CDR3 length: 14 residues. Trimming took off 3 bases at V and 2 bases at J, with 10 bases between the two ends. CDR3 loop: CASSERGLNTEAFF. CDR3 in DNA: TGTGCCAGCAGTGAGAGGGGACTTAACACTGAAGCTTTCTTT.